Listed here are 27 T cell receptor beta chains from one sample, sequenced in a study of T cell changes during pregnancy in multiple sclerosis. Clones were read by immunoSEQ multiplex PCR, and TCRdb kept only the in-frame ones, dropping some. The sample has over 100,000 clones; more than 85% are singletons. The sample here was peripheral blood, taken in the third trimester of pregnancy. The receptors here all came from a female donor with multiple sclerosis, enrolled in a pregnancy study.

This chain uses TRBV7-6 with TRBJ2-2, with 7 bases matching TRBD2. There are 17 residues in the CDR3. J was trimmed by 0 bases and V by 1 base; bases with no gene match: 5. The germline V gene encodes CDR1 SGHVS and CDR2 FNYEAQ. The CDR3 is CASSLVPGLANTGELFF. The CDR3 region has the DNA TGTGCCAGCAGCTTAGTCCCAGGACTAGCGAACACCGGGGAGCTGTTTTTT.

This chain joins TRBV5-6 and TRBJ2-5, with D maybe TRBD2 (5 bases). The germline V gene encodes CDR1 SGHDT and CDR2 YYEEEE. Trimming shortened V by 4 bases and J by 2 bases, and 15 bases separated the two germline ends. The CDR3 contains 15 residues. The CDR3: CASSGDAGGQETQYF. The CDR3 nucleotides are TGTGCCAGCAGCGGGGATGCCGGAGGACAAGAGACCCAGTACTTC.

A single count supports this clone. The genes are TRBV19 and TRBJ2-1, with 7 nucleotides matching TRBD2. V was clipped by 6 bases and J by 3 bases; unmatched bases: 11. This CDR3 is 16 amino acids long. The germline V gene has CDR1 LNHDA and CDR2 SQIVND (reference sequence). Written as DNA, the CDR3 is TGTGCCAGTAGGCCTACCTGGGGGGGGAGCTACAATGAGCAGTTCTTC. Its translation is CASRPTWGGSYNEQFF. The full variable domain, with the rest looked up from reference TRBV19 and TRBJ2-1, is DGGITQSPKYLFRKEGQNVTLSCEQNLNHDAMYWYRQDPGQGLRLIYYSQIVNDFQKGDIAEGYSVSREKKESFPLTVTSAQKNPTAFYLCASRPTWGGSYNEQFFGPGTRLTVL.

This clone has just one count. The chain employs TRBV7-2 and TRBJ1-4; D call uncertain. Germline CDR1 SGHTA, CDR2 FQGNSA. CDR3 length: 13 amino acids. V lost 5 bases and J lost 3, with 7 bases in between. CDR3 nucleotide sequence: TGTGCCAGCAGCGTCAGGCCTAATGAAAAACTGTTTTTT. It translates to CASSVRPNEKLFF.

The V gene is TRBV11-2, the J gene TRBJ1-2; 10 bases line up with TRBD1. J lost 7 bases, V lost 0 bases, and 8 bases had no gene match. The CDR3 spans 16 residues. Germline lookup yields CDR1 SGHAT and CDR2 FQNNGV. DNA for the CDR3: TGTGCCAGCAGCTTAGATCGAGACAGGGGGCGGAGTGGCTACACCTTC. Its translation is CASSLDRDRGRSGYTF.

The rearrangement uses TRBV5-1 and TRBJ2-1; TRBD2 matches 12 bases. This CDR3 contains 17 residues. The V segment lost 7 bases and the J segment 9 bases; nucleotides outside the gene matches: 17. Germline V CDR1 and CDR2: SGHRS, YFSETQ. In nucleotides, the CDR3 is TGCGCCAGCCAAGAGGCTAGCGGGAGGGCGTCGGGGGGTGAGCAGTTCTTC. Its translation is CASQEASGRASGGEQFF.

The V call is TRBV2, the J call TRBJ2-7; D might be TRBD2 (5 bases). CDR1 and CDR2 from the germline V gene are SNHLY and FYNNEI. The CDR3 loop spans 14 amino acids. V lost 4 bases and J 0 bases, leaving 10 bases between the germline ends. DNA for the CDR3: TGTGCCAGCAGTGTTCAGCGGACCTCCTACGAGCAGTACTTC. Translated: CASSVQRTSYEQYF.

The V call is TRBV2, the J call TRBJ1-2, with D perhaps matching TRBD1 (5 bases). Germline lookup yields CDR1 SNHLY and CDR2 FYNNEI. The CDR3 is 12 amino acids. V lost 4 bases to trimming and J lost 8 bases, with 11 bases between them. The CDR3 nucleotides are TGTGCCAGCAGTGGGAGGGACCGCGGCTACACCTTC. It is translated as CASSGRDRGYTF.

This chain links TRBV29-1 with TRBJ1-5; 9 bases line up with TRBD1. The germline gives CDR1 SQVTM, CDR2 ANQGSEA. The CDR3 covers 13 residues. Trimming removed 6 bases from V and 6 bases from J; junction bases left unmatched: 6. Here the CDR3 DNA reads TGCAGCGTAACAGGGGGCGCAGGTCAGCCCCAGCATTTT. It is translated as CSVTGGAGQPQHF.

The V and J genes are TRBV7-9 and TRBJ2-2; D gene ambiguous. The CDR3 consists of 14 residues. CDR1 is SEHNR, CDR2 FQNEAQ, per germline (reference sequence). Trimming took off 2 bases at V and 6 bases at J, with 10 bases between the two ends. CDR3 coding DNA: TGTGCCAGCAGCTTAATCCTCACATCCGGGGAGCTGTTTTTT. It encodes CASSLILTSGELFF.

This chain joins TRBV10-2 and TRBJ1-1; a possible D gene is TRBD1 (6 bases). The CDR3 length is 15 residues. Germline CDR1 WSHSY, CDR2 SAAADI. V lost 6 bases, J lost 4 bases, and 18 bases lay in between. The CDR3 loop is CASSQRTAEATEAFF. The CDR3 region has the DNA TGCGCCAGCAGCCAGAGGACAGCTGAGGCCACTGAAGCTTTCTTT.

On this clone itself: The sample contains more than one DNA sequence encoding this CDR3. The chain is built from TRBV5-1 and TRBJ2-5, with 9 bases that match TRBD1. The V and J ends lost 0 bases and 2 bases, in that order; junction bases with no gene match: 2. Germline V gene lookup returns CDR1 SGHRS and CDR2 YFSETQ. This CDR3 contains 15 residues. As DNA, the CDR3 is TGCGCCAGCAGCTTGGATGGGACAGGGCAAGAGACCCAGTACTTC. Residues: CASSLDGTGQETQYF.

The J gene is TRBJ2-5, the V gene TRBV18; a possible D gene is TRBD1 (5 bases). From germline, CDR1 is KGHSH and CDR2 LQKENI. CDR3 length: 13 amino acids. The V end was cut by 2 bases, the J end by 3 bases, with 7 bases between. CDR3 loop: CASSPGAKETQYF. In DNA, the CDR3 is TGTGCCAGCTCACCAGGGGCTAAAGAGACCCAGTACTTC.

The chain recombines TRBV6-1 with TRBJ2-3, with D possibly being TRBD2 (5 bases). The germline V gene has CDR1 MNHNS and CDR2 SASEGT. The CDR3 consists of 17 residues. The V gene lost 4 bases and the J gene lost 4 bases, with 21 bases spanning the gap. The CDR3 bases are TGTGCCAGCAGTGCACCCTTCCCGTTGCGGGCATCAGATACGCAGTATTTT. It translates to CASSAPFPLRASDTQYF.

The chain couples TRBV5-6 to TRBJ2-2; 12 positions match TRBD1. Germline CDR1 and CDR2: SGHDT and YYEEEE. The CDR3 sequence is 17 residues long. The V segment lost 4 bases and the J segment 4 bases; nucleotides outside the gene matches: 8. The CDR3 nucleotides read TGTGCCAGCAGCGGGGGACAGGGGGCATATTCCACCGGGGAGCTGTTTTTT. Its translation: CASSGGQGAYSTGELFF.

The chain has TRBV4-1 and TRBJ2-1; 8 nucleotides align to TRBD2. The CDR3 is 15 amino acids. Per germline, CDR1 MGHRA and CDR2 YSYEKL. The J segment lost 3 bases and the V segment lost 3 bases, leaving 4 bases of the junction unmatched. DNA for the CDR3: TGCGCCAGCAGCCACCCCGGGGGGGTCTACAATGAGCAGTTCTTC. Amino acids: CASSHPGGVYNEQFF.

The rearrangement joins TRBV7-3 to TRBJ2-1; D is uncertain. CDR3 size: 15 residues. V was cut by 4 bases and J by 0 bases, with 10 bases left in between. Germline values: CDR1 SGHTA, CDR2 FQGTGA. This chain's CDR3 is CASSSRRSSYNEQFF. CDR3 DNA sequence: TGTGCCAGCAGCTCTCGTCGGAGCTCCTACAATGAGCAGTTCTTC.

The chain uses TRBV7-9 and TRBJ2-7; 7 nucleotides agree with TRBD2. The length of the CDR3 is 15 residues. J gave up 5 bases and V 1 base, and 8 bases lay outside the gene matches. Germline V lookup: CDR1 SEHNR, CDR2 FQNEAQ (reference sequence). CDR3 coding DNA: TGTGCCAGCAGCTTAGGGCGGGGGACGAGGAACGAGCAGTACTTC. Amino acid sequence: CASSLGRGTRNEQYF.

The chain uses TRBV9 and TRBJ2-1; 11 bases map to TRBD2. The length of the CDR3 is 15 residues. The V and J ends lost 4 bases and 4 bases, in that order; junction bases with no gene match: 4. The germline V gene encodes CDR1 SGDLS and CDR2 YYNGEE. CDR3 protein: CASSPRLAGYNEQFF. As DNA, the CDR3 is TGTGCCAGCAGCCCCCGACTAGCGGGGTACAATGAGCAGTTCTTC.

The chain uses TRBV5-4 and TRBJ1-3; 8 bases are shared with TRBD1. In germline, CDR1 is SGHNT, CDR2 YYREEE (reference sequence). J gave up 1 base and V 3 bases, and 0 bases lay outside the gene matches. CDR3 length: 14 amino acids. The CDR3 loop is CASSWTGSGNTIYF. The CDR3 nucleotides read TGTGCCAGCAGCTGGACAGGGTCTGGAAACACCATATATTTT.

The chain couples TRBV28 to TRBJ1-1, with D possibly being TRBD1 (5 bases). Germline V gene lookup returns CDR1 MDHEN and CDR2 SYDVKM. The V end was cut by 6 bases, the J end by 1 base, with 12 bases between. The CDR3 is 14 amino acids. The CDR3 loop reads CASRRETGNTEAFF. The DNA of the CDR3 is TGTGCCAGCAGGAGAGAAACAGGGAACACTGAAGCTTTCTTT.

The chain couples TRBV5-8 to TRBJ2-3, with TRBD1 matching over 9 bases. The CDR3 is 15 amino acids. The germline V gene has CDR1 SGHTS and CDR2 YDEGEE. V was pared by 6 bases and J by 3 bases, with 8 bases of the junction left unmatched. CDR3 in amino acids: CASTSGTGRTDTQYF. The DNA of the CDR3 is TGTGCCAGCACCTCCGGGACAGGGCGAACAGATACGCAGTATTTT.

This sequence joins TRBV30 and TRBJ2-7; 9 bases align to TRBD1. The CDR3 extends over 15 amino acids. Trimming took 2 bases from V and 6 from J; bases not matched to a gene: 11. Germline V gene lookup returns CDR1 GTSNPN and CDR2 SVGIG (reference sequence). The CDR3 loop reads CAWSKRSWTGAEQYF. Written as DNA, the CDR3 is TGTGCCTGGAGTAAAAGATCCTGGACAGGGGCCGAGCAGTACTTC.

V usage is TRBV6-6 and J usage is TRBJ1-4; TRBD1 matches 8 bases. This CDR3 has 14 amino acids. Trimming cost V 5 bases and J 3 bases; bases outside gene matches: 2. Germline lookup yields CDR1 MNHNY and CDR2 SVGAGI (reference sequence). CDR3 DNA sequence: TGTGCCAGCAGTCGGACAGGGCCTAATGAAAAACTGTTTTTT. It yields the protein CASSRTGPNEKLFF.

This chain uses TRBV6-1 with TRBJ2-5, with D tentatively TRBD2 (5 bases). The V gene's germline CDR1 is MNHNS and CDR2 SASEGT. V lost 7 bases and J 2 bases, leaving 17 bases between the germline ends. The CDR3 runs to 15 residues. CDR3 loop: CASTRNAGSQETQYF. In DNA, the CDR3 is TGTGCCAGCACCCGAAACGCGGGCTCTCAAGAGACCCAGTACTTC.

V gene TRBV25-1 combines with J gene TRBJ2-1; TRBD1 agrees at 8 bases. Germline CDR1 and CDR2: MGHDK and SYGVNS. Trimming took 4 bases from V and 7 from J; bases not matched to a gene: 6. This CDR3 contains 14 residues. The CDR3 sequence: CASSGTGKWNEQFF. CDR3 nucleotides: TGTGCCAGCAGTGGGACAGGGAAGTGGAATGAGCAGTTCTTC.

Only one count was recorded for this clone. This chain links TRBV19 with TRBJ2-3; D is possibly TRBD2 (5 bases). The length of the CDR3 is 16 residues. Germline CDR1 and CDR2: LNHDA and SQIVND (reference sequence). Trimming removed 2 bases from V and 3 bases from J, with 15 bases in between. The CDR3 sequence: CASSISSGRVTDTQYF. The CDR3 region has the DNA TGTGCCAGTAGTATATCAAGCGGCAGAGTAACAGATACGCAGTATTTT.